These 18 T cell receptor beta chains came from one sample sequenced in a study of immune heterogeneity within non-small cell lung tumors. A multiplex PCR containing 32 V primers and 13 J primers was used to amplify TCR beta CDR3. TCRdb redid the calling of the multiplex PCR reads with MiXCR, one entry per CDR3 protein. The sample has tens of thousands of distinct CDR3 sequences, around 27% seen once. TCRs were amplified from 600 ng gDNA of bulk tumor per sample. Surgery yielded several widely spaced biopsies per primary tumor. Curative surgical treatment was performed in patients who had newly diagnosed, untreated non-small cell lung cancer. Sequenced input: lung tumor tissue. The receptors here all came from a man in his forties with non-small cell lung cancer.

About this clonotype itself: One end of the junction fails to match germline, which may point to a read error. This chain joins TRBV6-2 or TRBV6-3 and TRBJ1-1; D remains ambiguous. The CDR3 is 13 residues long. The germline V gene has CDR1 MNHEY and CDR2 SVGEGT. The CDR3 DNA follows: TGTGCCAGCAGATCTGGACTGAAGACTGAAGCTTTCTTT. Translated, it gives CASRSGLKTEAFF.

This clonotype showed up many times. V is TRBV15 and J is TRBJ2-7; 9 bases agree with TRBD2. V dropped 3 bases and J dropped 3; count of bases not matched to a gene: 6. CDR1 and CDR2 (germline): LNHNV, YYDKDF (reference sequence). The CDR3 extends over 15 amino acids. CDR3 in DNA: TGTGCCACCAGCAGGGAAGCGGGGGGCGGCTACGAGCAGTACTTC. Protein sequence: CATSREAGGGYEQYF.

The sample holds a few counts of this clonotype. The genes are TRBV7-2 and TRBJ1-5; D not certain. The CDR3 has 13 amino acids. V was shortened by 3 bases and J by 6 bases, with 9 bases between the two germline ends. The germline CDR1 and CDR2 sequences are SGHTA and FQGNSA. CDR3 in amino acids: CASSFSGAQPQHF. The CDR3 coding sequence is TGTGCCAGCAGCTTCTCCGGTGCTCAGCCCCAGCATTTT. Full variable domain (missing parts from reference TRBV7-2 and TRBJ1-5): GAGVSQSPSNKVTEKGKDVELRCDPISGHTALYWYRQSLGQGLEFLIYFQGNSAPDKSGLPSDRFSAERTGGSVSTLTIQRTQQEDSAVYLCASSFSGAQPQHFGDGTRLSIL.

The chain uses TRBV14 and TRBJ2-7; a weak D match, TRBD2 (6 bases). The CDR3 runs to 16 residues. The germline V and J ends were trimmed by 1 base and 4 bases, with 17 bases remaining between them. From germline, CDR1 is SGHDN and CDR2 FVKESK. CDR3 bases: TGTGCCAGCAGCCAAGCTTCCGGCGGGATTAGTTACGAGCAGTACTTC. Protein sequence: CASSQASGGISYEQYF. The variable domain in full, with the rest retrieved from reference TRBV14 and TRBJ2-7, is EAGVTQFPSHSVIEKGQTVTLRCDPISGHDNLYWYRRVMGKEIKFLLHFVKESKQDESGMPNNRFLAERTGGTYSTLKVQPAELEDSGVYFCASSQASGGISYEQYFGPGTRLTVT.

This chain connects TRBV5-1 to TRBJ2-5, with D uncertain. The CDR3 has 16 residues. Germline-derived CDR1 and CDR2 are SGHRS and YFSETQ. Between the trimmed V and J ends, which lost 0 bases and 2 bases, there was a span of 14 bases. CDR3 amino acids: CASSLGSVGKQETQYF. CDR3 DNA sequence: TGCGCCAGCAGCTTGGGGAGCGTTGGCAAACAAGAGACCCAGTACTTC.

By its share, this clonotype is medium-sized. The chain joins TRBV13 to TRBJ2-7, with TRBD2 matching over 14 bases. The CDR3 runs 14 residues. Germline V gene sequence: CDR1 PRHDT, CDR2 FYEKMQ (reference sequence). Unmatched junction bases numbered 3, after V lost 4 bases and J lost 7 bases. The CDR3 DNA follows: TGTGCCAGCAGCTCGGGACTAGCGGGAGATGAGCAGTACTTC. This sequence encodes CASSSGLAGDEQYF.

Note on this clonotype: Being one base from a much bigger clone, this may be a read error. The V call is TRBV30, the J call TRBJ2-4; the D gene is possibly TRBD1 (6 bases). Germline V gives CDR1 GTSNPN, CDR2 SVGIG (reference sequence). CDR3 length: 12 amino acids. For the CDR3, the DNA is TGTGCCTGGAGCTTACAGGGTAACATTAAGTACTTC. Its protein is CAWSLQGNIKYF.

Only a few counts were recorded for this clonotype. The V call is TRBV7-2, the J call TRBJ2-7, with TRBD2 matching 7 bases. V lost 5 bases to trimming and J lost 2 bases; unmatched junction nucleotides: 3. The CDR3 is 13 residues long. In germline, CDR1 is SGHTA, CDR2 FQGNSA. The CDR3 loop reads CASSRGTTYEQYF. In DNA form, the CDR3 reads TGTGCCAGCAGCCGCGGGACTACCTACGAGCAGTACTTC.

For this clonotype: A much larger clone is a single base away; this may be a read error. The chain uses TRBV24-1 and TRBJ2-7; the D is unclear. Germline CDR1 and CDR2: KGHDR and SFDVKD. The CDR3 has 13 residues. The ends were cut back, 3 bases at V and 9 bases at J, with 14 bases in the middle. Here the CDR3 reads CATSDGSTPGQYF. The CDR3 DNA is TGTGCCACCAGTGATGGCAGTACTCCTGGGCAGTACTTC.

This clonotype was seen a handful of times. The chain employs TRBV7-2 and TRBJ2-7; perhaps TRBD1 as D (6 bases). Germline CDR1 reads SGHTA; CDR2 reads FQGNSA. The germline V and J ends were trimmed by 3 bases and 7 bases, with 22 bases remaining between them. This CDR3 is 16 amino acids long. DNA of the CDR3: TGTGCCAGCAGCTTCCATTTACAGGGTCTGAATAAGGAGCAGTACTTC. The encoded protein is CASSFHLQGLNKEQYF. The variable domain in full, with the rest retrieved from reference TRBV7-2 and TRBJ2-7, is GAGVSQSPSNKVTEKGKDVELRCDPISGHTALYWYRQSLGQGLEFLIYFQGNSAPDKSGLPSDRFSAERTGGSVSTLTIQRTQQEDSAVYLCASSFHLQGLNKEQYFGPGTRLTVT.

This clonotype was picked up a small number of times. The chain combines TRBV12-5 with TRBJ1-2, with 8 bases that match TRBD1. The CDR3 sequence is 14 residues long. Germline CDR1 and CDR2: LGHNT and FRNRAP. The ends lost 5 bases at V and 4 bases at J; junction bases unmatched: 6. In nucleotides, the CDR3 is TGTGCTAGTGGTCCCCCGACAGGGGCCTATGGCTACACCTTC. Translation gives CASGPPTGAYGYTF.

This clonotype was counted only a few times. The chain uses TRBV6-1 and TRBJ2-5; a weak D match, TRBD1 (6 bases). Looked up from germline, CDR1 is MNHNS and CDR2 is SASEGT. The CDR3 spans 12 residues. V was shortened by 7 bases and J by 4 bases, with 10 bases between the two germline ends. The chain's CDR3 is CASNLQGETQYF. In DNA, the CDR3 is TGTGCCAGCAACCTACAGGGAGAGACCCAGTACTTC.

With regard to this clonotype: A read error may produce the germline difference seen at one junction end. This rearrangement joins TRBV6-4 to TRBJ2-1; 10 bases line up with TRBD1. Germline CDR1 is MRHNA and CDR2 is SNTAGT. The CDR3 is 14 amino acids. The CDR3 DNA sequence: TGTGCCCGCAGTTACCGGGACAGGGGTAATGAGCAGTTCTTC. Amino acid sequence: CARSYRDRGNEQFF.

This clonotype was counted between two and nine times. The chain has TRBV4-3 and TRBJ2-1, with unresolved D. With 0 bases removed from V and 4 bases from J, the gap between germline ends came to 13 bases. Germline CDR1 and CDR2: LGHNA and YSLEER. The length of the CDR3 is 16 residues. The CDR3 DNA follows: TGCGCCAGCAGCCAAGAGTATAGCACATTTTACAATGAGCAGTTCTTC. It yields the protein CASSQEYSTFYNEQFF.

By share, this clonotype ranks as medium-sized (0.01 to 0.1%). The chain has TRBV19 and TRBJ1-2; D not certain. Trimming took off 5 bases at V and 8 bases at J, with 12 bases between the two ends. The CDR3 consists of 12 residues. Germline values: CDR1 LNHDA, CDR2 SQIVND (reference sequence). CDR3 in DNA: TGTGCCAGTAGTCGGGAGGCTCTCGGCTACACCTTC. Amino acid sequence: CASSREALGYTF.

This clonotype turned up a few times. CDR3 sequence reads: CASSSRLAGGTDTQYF. Here the CDR3 DNA reads TGTGCCAGCAGCTCCCGACTAGCGGGGGGCACAGATACGCAGTATTTT. V gene TRBV7-3 combines with J gene TRBJ2-3; 12 bases are shared with TRBD2. The CDR3 contains 16 residues. The V gene's germline CDR1 is SGHTA and CDR2 FQGTGA. Trimming removed 4 bases from V and 1 base from J; junction bases left unmatched: 3.

Within the sample, this clonotype is medium-sized. This chain joins TRBV3-1 and TRBJ2-1, with TRBD2 as a possible D gene (5 bases). CDR1 is LGHDT, CDR2 YNNKEL, per germline (reference sequence). Trimming removed 5 bases at V and 10 bases at J, with 9 bases between. The CDR3 covers 11 residues. The CDR3 protein is CASSAPSEQFF. The CDR3 DNA reads TGTGCCAGCAGCGCACCTAGCGAGCAGTTCTTC.

This clonotype is medium-sized in the sample. The chain employs TRBV10-3 and TRBJ1-5; perhaps TRBD1 as D (6 bases). Trimming stripped 3 bases from V and 6 bases from J, with 12 bases between. CDR1 is ENHRY and CDR2 is SYGVKD in the germline V gene. The CDR3 runs to 14 residues. The DNA of the CDR3 is TGTGCCATCAGTGATAACAGGGAGGGTCAGCCCCAGCATTTT. This gives the protein CAISDNREGQPQHF.